This T cell receptor (beta chain) was documented in a study of blood T cell repertoires in COVID-19. Turning to the study itself: Samples of COVID-19 (acute and convalescent) were obtained from the United States, Italy and Spain. From T cells, B-cell-depleted T cells, or PBMCs came the material, which was cDNA or gDNA.

The authors' processing: Amplification with reference gene primers provided the estimates of nucleated cell counts. Assay: immunoSEQ multiplex PCR; the TCRdb copy retains only in-frame clones and omits some. The DNA was the basis for D and trimming; V, J and clone size are from that table. Among some 100,000 clones listed, approximately 81% were seen once. Trimming removed 6 bases at V and 4 bases at J, with 12 bases between. This CDR3 has 13 residues. Germline V gene data show CDR1 as LNHDA and CDR2 as SQIVND (reference sequence). This receptor was taken from a man between 60 and 70 years old with acute or convalescent COVID-19. The chain couples TRBV19 to TRBJ1-1; D gene uncertain. The sequencing input was peripheral blood. For the CDR3, the DNA is TGTGCCAGTAGCCCCAGCGGCCGCACTGAAGCTTTCTTT. It specifies CASSPSGRTEAFF.